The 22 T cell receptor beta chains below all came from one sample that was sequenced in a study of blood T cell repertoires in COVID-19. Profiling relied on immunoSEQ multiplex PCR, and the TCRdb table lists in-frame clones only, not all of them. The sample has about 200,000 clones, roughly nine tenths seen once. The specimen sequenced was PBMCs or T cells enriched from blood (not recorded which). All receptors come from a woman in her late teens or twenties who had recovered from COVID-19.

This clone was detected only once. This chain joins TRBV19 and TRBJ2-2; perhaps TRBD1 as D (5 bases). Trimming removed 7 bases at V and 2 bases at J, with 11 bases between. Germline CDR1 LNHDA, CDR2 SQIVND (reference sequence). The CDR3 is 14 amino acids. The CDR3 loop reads CASMGPRNTGELFF. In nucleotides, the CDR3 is TGTGCCAGTATGGGGCCGAGAAACACCGGGGAGCTGTTTTTT.

CDR3 coding DNA: TGCGCCAGCACCCCGGACAGGGGCGACGGGTCCCATGAGCAGTTCTTC. This encodes CASTPDRGDGSHEQFF. The chain is built from TRBV23-1 and TRBJ2-1; 9 bases line up with TRBD1. TRBV23-1 is an open reading frame whose function is uncertain. The CDR3 is made up of 16 amino acids. With V trimmed by 7 bases and J by 8 bases, 15 bases remained unmatched.

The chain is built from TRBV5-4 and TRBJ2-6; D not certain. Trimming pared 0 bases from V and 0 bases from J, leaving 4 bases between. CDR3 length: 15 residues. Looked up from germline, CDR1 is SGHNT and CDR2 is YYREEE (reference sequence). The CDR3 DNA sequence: TGTGCCAGCAGCTTGGGACTCTCTGGGGCCAACGTCCTGACTTTC. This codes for CASSLGLSGANVLTF.

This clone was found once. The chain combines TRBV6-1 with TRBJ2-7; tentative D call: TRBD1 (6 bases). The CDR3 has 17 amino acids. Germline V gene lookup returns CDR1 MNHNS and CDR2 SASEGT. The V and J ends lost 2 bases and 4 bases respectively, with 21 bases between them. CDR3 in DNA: TGTGCCAGCAGTGAACCCTCGACGGCACAGGGCGCGTACGAGCAGTACTTC. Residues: CASSEPSTAQGAYEQYF.

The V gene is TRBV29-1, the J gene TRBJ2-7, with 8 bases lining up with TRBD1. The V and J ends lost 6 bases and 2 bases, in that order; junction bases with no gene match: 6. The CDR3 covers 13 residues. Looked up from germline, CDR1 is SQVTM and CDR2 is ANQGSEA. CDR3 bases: TGCAGCGTGGACAGGGTGGGGGCCTACGAGCAGTACTTC. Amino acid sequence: CSVDRVGAYEQYF.

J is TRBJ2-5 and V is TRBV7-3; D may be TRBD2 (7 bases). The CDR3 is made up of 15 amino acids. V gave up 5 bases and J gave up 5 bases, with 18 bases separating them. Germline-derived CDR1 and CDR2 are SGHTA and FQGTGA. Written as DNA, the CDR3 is TGTGCCAGCAGCCCCGGGGAGGGGGGATGGGAGACCCAGTACTTC. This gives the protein CASSPGEGGWETQYF.

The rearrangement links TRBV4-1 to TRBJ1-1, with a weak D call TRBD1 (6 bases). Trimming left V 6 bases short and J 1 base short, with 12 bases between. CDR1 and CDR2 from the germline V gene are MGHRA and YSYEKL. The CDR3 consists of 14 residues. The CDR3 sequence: CASRGQLKNTEAFF. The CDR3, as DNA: TGCGCCAGCAGAGGACAGCTAAAGAACACTGAAGCTTTCTTT.

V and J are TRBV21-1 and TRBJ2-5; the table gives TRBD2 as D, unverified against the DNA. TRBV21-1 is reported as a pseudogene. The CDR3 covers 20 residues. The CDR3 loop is CASSTPTPSGGIPRGKTQYF. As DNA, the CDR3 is TGTGCCAGCAGTACGCCCACTCCTAGCGGGGGGATACCAAGGGGAAAGACCCAGTACTTC.

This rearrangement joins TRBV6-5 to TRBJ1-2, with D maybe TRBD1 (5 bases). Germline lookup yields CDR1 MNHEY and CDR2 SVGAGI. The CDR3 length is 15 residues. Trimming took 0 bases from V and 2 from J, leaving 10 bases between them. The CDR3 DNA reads TGTGCCAGCAGTTACTCAACAGGCCCGAACTATGGCTACACCTTC. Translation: CASSYSTGPNYGYTF.

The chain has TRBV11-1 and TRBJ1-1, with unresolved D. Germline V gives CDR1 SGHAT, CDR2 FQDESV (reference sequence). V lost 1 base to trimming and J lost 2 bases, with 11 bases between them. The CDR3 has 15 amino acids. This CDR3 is CASSLDLGVNTEAFF. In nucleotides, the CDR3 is TGTGCCAGCAGCTTAGATCTCGGGGTAAACACTGAAGCTTTCTTT.

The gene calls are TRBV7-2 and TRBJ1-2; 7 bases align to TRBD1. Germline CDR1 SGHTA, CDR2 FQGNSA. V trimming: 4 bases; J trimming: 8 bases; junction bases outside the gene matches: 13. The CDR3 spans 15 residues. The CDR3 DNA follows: TGTGCCAGCAGCTCCGCCCAGACAGGGACTGTCGGCTACACCTTC. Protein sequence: CASSSAQTGTVGYTF.

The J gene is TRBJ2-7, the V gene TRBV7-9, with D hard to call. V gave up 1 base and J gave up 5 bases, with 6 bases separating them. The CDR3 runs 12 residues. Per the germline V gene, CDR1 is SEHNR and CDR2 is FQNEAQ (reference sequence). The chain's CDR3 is CASSLDGHEQYF. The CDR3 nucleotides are TGTGCCAGCAGCTTAGATGGGCACGAGCAGTACTTC.

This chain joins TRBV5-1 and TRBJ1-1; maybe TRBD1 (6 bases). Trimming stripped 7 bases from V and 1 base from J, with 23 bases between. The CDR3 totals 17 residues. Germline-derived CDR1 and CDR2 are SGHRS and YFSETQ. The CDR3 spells CASAVRRQDLRNTEAFF. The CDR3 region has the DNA TGCGCCAGCGCCGTAAGGCGACAGGACCTAAGGAACACTGAAGCTTTCTTT. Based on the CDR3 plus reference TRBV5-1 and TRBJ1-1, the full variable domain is KAGVTQTPRYLIKTRGQQVTLSCSPISGHRSVSWYQQTPGQGLQFLFEYFSETQRNKGNFPGRFSGRQFSNSRSEMNVSTLELGDSALYLCASAVRRQDLRNTEAFFGQGTRLTVV.

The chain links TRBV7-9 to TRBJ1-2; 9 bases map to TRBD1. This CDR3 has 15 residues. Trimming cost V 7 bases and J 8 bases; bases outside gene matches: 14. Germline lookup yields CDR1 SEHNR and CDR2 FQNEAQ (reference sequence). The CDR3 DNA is TGTGCCAGCACCTCTGGGACAGGGCCCCAAGCAGGCTACACCTTC. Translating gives CASTSGTGPQAGYTF.

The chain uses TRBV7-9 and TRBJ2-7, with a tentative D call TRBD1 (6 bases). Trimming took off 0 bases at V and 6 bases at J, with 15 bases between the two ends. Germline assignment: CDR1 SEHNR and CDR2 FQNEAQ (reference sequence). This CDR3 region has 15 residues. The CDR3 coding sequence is TGTGCCAGCAGCTTAGCGATCCAGGGGAAAGGCGAGCAGTACTTC. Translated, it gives CASSLAIQGKGEQYF. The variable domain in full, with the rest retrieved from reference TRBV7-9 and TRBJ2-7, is DTGVSQNPRHKITKRGQNVTFRCDPISEHNRLYWYRQTLGQGPEFLTYFQNEAQLEKSRLLSDRFSAERPKGSFSTLEIQRTEQGDSAMYLCASSLAIQGKGEQYFGPGTRLTVT.

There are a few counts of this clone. DNA for the CDR3: TGTGCCAGCAGCCCCCGTTTGGGGACTAGCGGGACAGATACGCAGTATTTT. It encodes CASSPRLGTSGTDTQYF. The rearrangement joins TRBV28 to TRBJ2-3; TRBD2 aligns across 12 bases. The CDR3 is made up of 17 amino acids. Losses at the gene ends were 6 bases for V and 3 bases for J; bases not matched to a gene: 10. Germline loops: CDR1 MDHEN, CDR2 SYDVKM.

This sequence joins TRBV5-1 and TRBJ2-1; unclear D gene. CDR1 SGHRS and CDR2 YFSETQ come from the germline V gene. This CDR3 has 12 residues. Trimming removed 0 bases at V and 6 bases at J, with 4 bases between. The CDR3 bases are TGCGCCAGCAGCTTGGCTACCAATGAGCAGTTCTTC. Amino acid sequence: CASSLATNEQFF.

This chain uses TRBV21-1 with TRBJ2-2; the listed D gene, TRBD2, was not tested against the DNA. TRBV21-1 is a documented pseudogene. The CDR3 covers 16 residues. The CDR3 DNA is TGTGCCAGCAGCGTCGTCCCTTCGTTCGGGGGTGGGGAGCTGTTTTTT. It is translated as CASSVVPSFGGGELFF.

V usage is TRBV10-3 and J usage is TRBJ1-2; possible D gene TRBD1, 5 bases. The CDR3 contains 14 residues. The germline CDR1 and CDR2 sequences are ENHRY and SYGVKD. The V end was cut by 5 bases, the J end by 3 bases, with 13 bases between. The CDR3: CAISSFREDYGYTF. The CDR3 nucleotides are TGTGCCATCAGTTCCTTCAGGGAGGACTATGGCTACACCTTC.

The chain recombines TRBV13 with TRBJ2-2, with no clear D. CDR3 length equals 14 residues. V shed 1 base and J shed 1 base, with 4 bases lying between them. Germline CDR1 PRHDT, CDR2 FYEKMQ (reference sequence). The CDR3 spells CASSLVLNTGELFF. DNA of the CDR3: TGTGCCAGCAGCTTAGTATTGAACACCGGGGAGCTGTTTTTT.

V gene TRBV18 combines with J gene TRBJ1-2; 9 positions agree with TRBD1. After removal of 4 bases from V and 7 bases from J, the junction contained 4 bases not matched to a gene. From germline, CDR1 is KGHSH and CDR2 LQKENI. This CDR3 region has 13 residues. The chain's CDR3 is CASSLGQGTGYTF. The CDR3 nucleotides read TGTGCCAGCTCACTTGGACAGGGGACTGGCTACACCTTC.

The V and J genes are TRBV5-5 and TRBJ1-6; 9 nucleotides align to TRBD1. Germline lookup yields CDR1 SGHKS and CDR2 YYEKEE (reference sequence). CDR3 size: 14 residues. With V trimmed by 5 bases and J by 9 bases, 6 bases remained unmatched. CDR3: CASRHGQGTSPLHF. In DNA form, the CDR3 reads TGTGCCAGCAGACACGGACAGGGGACTTCACCCCTCCACTTT. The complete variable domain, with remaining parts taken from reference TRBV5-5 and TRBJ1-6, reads DAGVTQSPTHLIKTRGQQVTLRCSPISGHKSVSWYQQVLGQGPQFIFQYYEKEERGRGNFPDRFSARQFPNYSSELNVNALLLGDSALYLCASRHGQGTSPLHFGNGTRLTVT.